Below are 8 T cell receptor beta chains sequenced from a single sample in a study of blood T cells in healthy people across ages. The use of a sample-barcoded 5' primer and a J-beta primer mix characterized a second PCR of about 7 to 12 cycles. TCRdb itself ran the 5' RACE reads through MiXCR, one entry per CDR3 protein. The table records roughly 1.5 million distinct CDR3 sequences, 35% to 45% of them present only once. The sample taken for sequencing was blood. These TCRs come from a young woman in good health.

The V gene is TRBV5-1, the J gene TRBJ1-4; D is perhaps TRBD1 (5 bases). The V gene's germline CDR1 is SGHRS and CDR2 YFSETQ. Trimming removed 0 bases at V and 11 bases at J, with 17 bases between. The CDR3 runs 15 residues. CDR3 sequence (DNA): TGCGCCAGCAGCTTGGGAGGGACGAATGACGGGAAACTGTTTTTT. Amino acid sequence: CASSLGGTNDGKLFF.

This clonotype was found a few times. The J gene is TRBJ2-1, the V gene TRBV7-3; no clear D. The CDR3 length is 13 residues. The V gene's germline CDR1 is SGHTA and CDR2 FQGTGA. The ends were cut back, 5 bases at V and 6 bases at J, with 11 bases in the middle. The CDR3 protein is CASSRYSSNEQFF. DNA for the CDR3: TGTGCCAGCAGCCGGTACTCGAGCAATGAGCAGTTCTTC.

This clonotype was found a few times. The chain joins TRBV29-1 to TRBJ2-2; TRBD1 matches at 7 bases. With 7 bases clipped from V and 5 bases from J, the junction kept 7 bases outside the gene matches. This CDR3 has 13 residues. Germline loops: CDR1 SQVTM, CDR2 ANQGSEA. The CDR3 DNA reads as TGCAGCGCCAGGGGGTTATGGACCGGGGAGCTGTTTTTT. Its translation: CSARGLWTGELFF.

Worth noting for this clonotype: At one end the junction does not follow the germline gene, possibly because of a read error. The rearrangement joins TRBV6-6 to TRBJ2-7, with D unresolved. The CDR3 is made up of 13 amino acids. CDR1 is MNHNY and CDR2 is SVGAGI in the germline V gene (reference sequence). CDR3: CASSDSAFYEQYF. Here the CDR3 DNA reads TGTGCCAGCAGTGACTCTGCCTTCTACGAGCAGTACTTC.

This clonotype was counted many times. V usage is TRBV10-3 and J usage is TRBJ2-7, with TRBD2 matching 7 bases. Germline-derived CDR1 and CDR2 are ENHRY and SYGVKD. The ends lost 2 bases at V and 4 bases at J; junction bases unmatched: 8. The CDR3 is 15 residues long. The chain's CDR3 is CAISEDEGGAYEQYF. As DNA, the CDR3 is TGTGCCATCAGTGAGGATGAGGGAGGGGCATACGAGCAGTACTTC.

This clonotype occurred a few times. The chain links TRBV4-1 to TRBJ1-2, with 9 bases lining up with TRBD1. The CDR3 is 15 amino acids. J was trimmed by 4 bases and V by 0 bases; bases with no gene match: 3. Germline CDR1 MGHRA, CDR2 YSYEKL. The CDR3 bases are TGCGCCAGCAGCCAAGATGACAGGGGGACCTATGGCTACACCTTC. Its translation is CASSQDDRGTYGYTF.

The chain has TRBV7-2 and TRBJ2-3; 10 positions match TRBD2. The CDR3 sequence is 14 residues long. Losses at the gene ends were 5 bases for V and 5 bases for J; bases not matched to a gene: 4. In germline, CDR1 is SGHTA, CDR2 FQGNSA. In DNA, the CDR3 is TGTGCCAGCAGCCGGGGACTAGCGCAAGATACGCAGTATTTT. It yields the protein CASSRGLAQDTQYF.

A few counts support this clonotype. The rearrangement uses TRBV9 and TRBJ2-7; 9 bases are shared with TRBD1. J gave up 3 bases and V 3 bases, and 7 bases lay outside the gene matches. Germline V gene data show CDR1 as SGDLS and CDR2 as YYNGEE. The CDR3 covers 15 residues. This CDR3 reads CASSAPWDRVYEQYF. The CDR3 DNA reads as TGTGCCAGCAGCGCCCCATGGGACAGGGTCTACGAGCAGTACTTC.